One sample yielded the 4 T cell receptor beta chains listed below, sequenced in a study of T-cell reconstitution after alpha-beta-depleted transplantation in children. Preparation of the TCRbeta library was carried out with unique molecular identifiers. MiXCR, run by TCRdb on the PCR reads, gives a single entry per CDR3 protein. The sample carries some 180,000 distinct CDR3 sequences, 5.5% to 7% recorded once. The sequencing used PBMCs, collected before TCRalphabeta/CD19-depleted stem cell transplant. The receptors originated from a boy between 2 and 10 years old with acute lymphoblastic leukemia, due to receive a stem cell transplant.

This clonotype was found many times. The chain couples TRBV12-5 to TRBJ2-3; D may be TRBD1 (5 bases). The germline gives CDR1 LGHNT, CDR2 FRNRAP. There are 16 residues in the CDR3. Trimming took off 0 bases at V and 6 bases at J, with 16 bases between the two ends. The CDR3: CASGLVKTVQRDTQYF. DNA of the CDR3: TGTGCTAGTGGTTTGGTAAAGACAGTTCAGAGGGATACGCAGTATTTT.

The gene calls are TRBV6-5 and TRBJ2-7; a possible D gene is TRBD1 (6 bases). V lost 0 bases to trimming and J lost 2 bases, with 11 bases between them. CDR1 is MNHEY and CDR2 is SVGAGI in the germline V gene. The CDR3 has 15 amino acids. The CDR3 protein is CASSYSRDKTYEQYF. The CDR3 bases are TGTGCCAGCAGTTACTCTCGGGACAAAACCTACGAGCAGTACTTC.

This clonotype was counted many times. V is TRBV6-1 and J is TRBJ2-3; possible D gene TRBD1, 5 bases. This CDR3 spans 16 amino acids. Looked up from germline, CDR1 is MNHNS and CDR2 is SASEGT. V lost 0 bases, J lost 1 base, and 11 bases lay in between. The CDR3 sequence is CASSEALVGGTDTQYF. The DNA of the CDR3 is TGTGCCAGCAGTGAAGCGCTTGTAGGGGGCACAGATACGCAGTATTTT.

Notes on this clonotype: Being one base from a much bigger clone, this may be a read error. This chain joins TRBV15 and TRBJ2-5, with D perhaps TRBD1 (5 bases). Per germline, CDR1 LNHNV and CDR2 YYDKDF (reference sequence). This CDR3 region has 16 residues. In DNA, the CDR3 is TGTGCCACCGGCAGAGATTTGACAGTCGTAGGGGAGACCCAGTACTTC. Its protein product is CATGRDLTVVGETQYF.